The table lists the clone carrying this T cell receptor beta chain with many counts. An end of the junction differs from the germline gene, which may be a read error. Unique molecular identifiers were built into the TCRbeta library. TCRdb re-analysed the PCR reads in MiXCR, keeping a single row per CDR3 protein. The table has more than 450,000 distinct CDR3 sequences, 15% to 20% seen once. The source of the sample is a study of T-cell reconstitution after alpha-beta-depleted transplantation in children. Germline CDR1 reads MNHEY; CDR2 reads SMNVEV (reference sequence). The length of the CDR3 is 14 residues.

The chain couples TRBV27 to TRBJ2-7; 8 bases map to TRBD2. The source material was PBMCs from the stem cell graft donor, sampled from the stem cell graft. This receptor was identified in a human donor who donated a stem cell graft to a child with acute lymphoblastic leukemia. CDR3 protein: CASSLSGLAYEQYF. CDR3 DNA sequence: TGCGCCAGCAGCTTGTCGGGACTAGCCTACGAGCAGTACTTC.